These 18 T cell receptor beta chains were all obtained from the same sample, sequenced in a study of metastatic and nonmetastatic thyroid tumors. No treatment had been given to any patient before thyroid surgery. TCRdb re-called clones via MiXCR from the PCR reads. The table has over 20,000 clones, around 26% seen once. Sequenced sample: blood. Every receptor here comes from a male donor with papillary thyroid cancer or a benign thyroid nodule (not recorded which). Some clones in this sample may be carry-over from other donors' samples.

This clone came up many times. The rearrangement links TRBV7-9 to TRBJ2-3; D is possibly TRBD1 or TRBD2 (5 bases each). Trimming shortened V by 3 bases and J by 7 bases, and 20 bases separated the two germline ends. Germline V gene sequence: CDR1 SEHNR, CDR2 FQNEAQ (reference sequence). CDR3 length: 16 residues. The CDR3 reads CASSFLGTATSNTQYF. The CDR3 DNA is TGTGCCAGCAGCTTCCTGGGGACCGCAACATCCAATACGCAGTATTTT.

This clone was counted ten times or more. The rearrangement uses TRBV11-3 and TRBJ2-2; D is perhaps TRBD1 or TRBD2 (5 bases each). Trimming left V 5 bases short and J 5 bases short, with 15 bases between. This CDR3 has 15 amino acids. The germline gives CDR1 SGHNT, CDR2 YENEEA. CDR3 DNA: TGTGCCAGCAGCCTTTCTAGGGGACCAACCGGGGAGCTGTTTTTT. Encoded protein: CASSLSRGPTGELFF.

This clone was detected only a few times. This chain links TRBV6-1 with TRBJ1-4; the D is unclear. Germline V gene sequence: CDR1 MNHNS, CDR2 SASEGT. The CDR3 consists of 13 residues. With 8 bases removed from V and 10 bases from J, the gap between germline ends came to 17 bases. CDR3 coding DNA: TGTGCCAGCGGAGTGCGGGGAGGAGGAAAACTGTTTTTT. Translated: CASGVRGGGKLFF.

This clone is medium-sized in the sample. CDR3 amino acids: CASSPRSPNYEQYF. Written as DNA, the CDR3 is TGCGCCAGCAGCCCGCGGAGCCCTAATTACGAGCAGTACTTC. This chain joins TRBV5-1 and TRBJ2-7; D is unclear. V lost 4 bases, J lost 4 bases, and 15 bases lay in between. Germline V gene lookup returns CDR1 SGHRS and CDR2 YFSETQ. The CDR3 has 14 amino acids.

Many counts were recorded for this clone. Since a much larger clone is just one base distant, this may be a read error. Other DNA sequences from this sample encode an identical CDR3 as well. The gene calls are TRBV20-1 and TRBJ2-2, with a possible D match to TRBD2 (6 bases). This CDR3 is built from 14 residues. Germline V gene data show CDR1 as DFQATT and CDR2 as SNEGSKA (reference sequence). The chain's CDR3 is CSARLGGRTGELFF. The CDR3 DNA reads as TGCAGCGCTAGATTGGGAGGACGCACCGGGGAGCTGTTTTTT.

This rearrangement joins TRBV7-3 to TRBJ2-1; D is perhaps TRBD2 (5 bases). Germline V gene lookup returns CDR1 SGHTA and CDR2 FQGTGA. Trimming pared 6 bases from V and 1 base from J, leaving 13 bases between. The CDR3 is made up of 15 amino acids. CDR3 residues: CASRGLAVSYNEQFF. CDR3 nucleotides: TGTGCCAGCAGGGGCCTAGCTGTTTCCTACAATGAGCAGTTCTTC.

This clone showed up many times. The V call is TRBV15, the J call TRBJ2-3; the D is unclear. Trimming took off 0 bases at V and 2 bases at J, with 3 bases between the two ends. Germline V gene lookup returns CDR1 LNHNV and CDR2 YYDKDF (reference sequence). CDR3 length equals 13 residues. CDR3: CATSRDTTDTQYF. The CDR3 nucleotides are TGTGCCACCAGCAGAGACACCACAGATACGCAGTATTTT.

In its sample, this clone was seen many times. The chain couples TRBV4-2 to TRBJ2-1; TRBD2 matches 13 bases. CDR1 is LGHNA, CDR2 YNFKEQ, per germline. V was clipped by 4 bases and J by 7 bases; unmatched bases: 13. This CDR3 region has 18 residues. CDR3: CASSPLTSGRPLFNEQFF. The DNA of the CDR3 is TGTGCCAGCAGCCCTCTGACTAGCGGGAGGCCCCTTTTTAATGAGCAGTTCTTC.

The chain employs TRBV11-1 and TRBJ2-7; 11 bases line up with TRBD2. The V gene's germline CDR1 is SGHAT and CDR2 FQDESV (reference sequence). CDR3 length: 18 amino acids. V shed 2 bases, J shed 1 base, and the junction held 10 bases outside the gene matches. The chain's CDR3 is CASSLFPASGRYSYEQYF. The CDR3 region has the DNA TGTGCCAGCAGCTTATTCCCCGCTAGCGGGAGGTATTCCTACGAGCAGTACTTC.

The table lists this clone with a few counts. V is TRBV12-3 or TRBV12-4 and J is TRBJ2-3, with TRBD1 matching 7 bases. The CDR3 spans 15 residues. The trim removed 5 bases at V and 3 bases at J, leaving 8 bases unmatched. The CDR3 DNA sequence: TGTGCCAGCAGTATACGAGGGGGCGCGACAGATACGCAGTATTTT. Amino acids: CASSIRGGATDTQYF.

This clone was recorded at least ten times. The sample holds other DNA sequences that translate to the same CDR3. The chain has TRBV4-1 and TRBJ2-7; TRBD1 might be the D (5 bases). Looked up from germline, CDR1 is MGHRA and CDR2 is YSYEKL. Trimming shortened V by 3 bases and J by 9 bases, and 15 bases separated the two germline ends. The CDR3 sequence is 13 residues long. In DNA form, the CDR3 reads TGCGCCAGCAGCCATCACAGGTCCCCGATGCAGTACTTC. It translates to CASSHHRSPMQYF.

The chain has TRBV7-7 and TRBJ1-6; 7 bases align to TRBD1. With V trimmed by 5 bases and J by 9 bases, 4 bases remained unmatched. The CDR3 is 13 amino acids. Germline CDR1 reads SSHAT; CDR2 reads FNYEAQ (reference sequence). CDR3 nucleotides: TGTGCCAGCAGCATAAACAGGGGTTCACCCCTCCACTTT. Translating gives CASSINRGSPLHF. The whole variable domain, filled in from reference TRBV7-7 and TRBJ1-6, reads GAGVSQSPRYKVTKRGQDVTLRCDPISSHATLYWYQQALGQGPEFLTYFNYEAQPDKSGLPSDRFSAERPEGSISTLTIQRTEQRDSAMYRCASSINRGSPLHFGNGTRLTVT.

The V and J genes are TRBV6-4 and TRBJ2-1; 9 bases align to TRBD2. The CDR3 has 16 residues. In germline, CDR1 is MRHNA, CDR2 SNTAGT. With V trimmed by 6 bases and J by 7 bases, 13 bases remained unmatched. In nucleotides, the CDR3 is TGTGCCAGCAGAACCAGGGGGGGTAGCGGGAGTAATGAGCAGTTCTTC. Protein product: CASRTRGGSGSNEQFF.

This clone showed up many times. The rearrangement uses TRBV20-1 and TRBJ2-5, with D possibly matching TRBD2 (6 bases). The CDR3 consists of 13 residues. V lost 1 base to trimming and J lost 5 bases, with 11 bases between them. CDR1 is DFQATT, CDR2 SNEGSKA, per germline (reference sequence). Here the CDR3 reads CSARVGSGETQYF. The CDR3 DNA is TGCAGTGCTAGAGTCGGGAGCGGTGAGACCCAGTACTTC.

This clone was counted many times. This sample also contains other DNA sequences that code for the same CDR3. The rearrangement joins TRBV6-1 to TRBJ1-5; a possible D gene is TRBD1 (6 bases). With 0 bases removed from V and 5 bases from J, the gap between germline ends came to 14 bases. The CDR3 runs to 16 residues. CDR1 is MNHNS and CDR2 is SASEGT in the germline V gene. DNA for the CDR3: TGTGCCAGCAGTGAAGCCGACAGGAGTGGGTATCAGCCCCAGCATTTT. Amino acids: CASSEADRSGYQPQHF.

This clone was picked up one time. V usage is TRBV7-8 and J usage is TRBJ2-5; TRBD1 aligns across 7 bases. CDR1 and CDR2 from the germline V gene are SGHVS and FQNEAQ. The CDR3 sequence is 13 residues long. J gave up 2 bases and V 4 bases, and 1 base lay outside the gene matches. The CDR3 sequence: CASSWGQQETQYF. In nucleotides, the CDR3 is TGTGCCAGCAGCTGGGGACAGCAAGAGACCCAGTACTTC.

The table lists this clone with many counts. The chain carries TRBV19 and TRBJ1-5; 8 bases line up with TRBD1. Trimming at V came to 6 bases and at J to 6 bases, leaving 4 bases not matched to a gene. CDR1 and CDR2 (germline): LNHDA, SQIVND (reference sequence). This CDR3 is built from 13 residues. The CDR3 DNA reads TGTGCCAGTAGGGACAGGGTAGTTCAGCCCCAGCATTTT. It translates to CASRDRVVQPQHF.

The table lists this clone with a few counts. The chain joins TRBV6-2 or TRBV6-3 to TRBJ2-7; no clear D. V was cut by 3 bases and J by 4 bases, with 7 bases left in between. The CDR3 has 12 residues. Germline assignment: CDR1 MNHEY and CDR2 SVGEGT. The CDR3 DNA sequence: TGTGCCAGCAGTTATGAAGGTTACGAGCAGTACTTC. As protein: CASSYEGYEQYF.